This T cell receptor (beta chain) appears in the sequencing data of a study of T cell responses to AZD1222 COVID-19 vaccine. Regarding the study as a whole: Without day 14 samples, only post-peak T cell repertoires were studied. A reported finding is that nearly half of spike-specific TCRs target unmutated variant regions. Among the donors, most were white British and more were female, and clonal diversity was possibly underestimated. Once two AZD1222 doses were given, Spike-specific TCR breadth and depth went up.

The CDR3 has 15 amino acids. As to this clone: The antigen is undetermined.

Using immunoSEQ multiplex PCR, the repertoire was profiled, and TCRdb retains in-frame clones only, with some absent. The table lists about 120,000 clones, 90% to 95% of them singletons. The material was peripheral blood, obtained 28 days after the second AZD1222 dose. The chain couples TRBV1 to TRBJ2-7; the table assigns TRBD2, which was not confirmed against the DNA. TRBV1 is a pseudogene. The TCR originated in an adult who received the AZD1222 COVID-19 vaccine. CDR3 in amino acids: CTSSQGLAANYEQYF. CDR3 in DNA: TGCACCAGCAGCCAGGGACTAGCGGCGAACTACGAGCAGTACTTC.